The 25 T cell receptor beta chains given below trace back to one sample, sequenced in a study of resident and recirculating memory T cells in vitiligo. Data came from immunoSEQ multiplex PCR; TCRdb stores just in-frame clones and leaves some out. The sample includes 70,000 or so clones, 80% to 95% seen only once; the top ten take around 4.9%. The sample consisted of blood. These receptors all come from a male donor with vitiligo.

This clone has a handful of counts. This chain joins TRBV6-1 and TRBJ1-5; perhaps TRBD1 as D (5 bases). This CDR3 contains 14 residues. Germline assignment: CDR1 MNHNS and CDR2 SASEGT. V lost 8 bases, J lost 2 bases, and 13 bases lay in between. The CDR3, as DNA: TGTGCCAGCGGGGCTGGAGTAGGCAATCAGCCCCAGCATTTT. Translation gives CASGAGVGNQPQHF.

The chain carries TRBV6-6 and TRBJ1-6; the D gene is possibly TRBD1 (5 bases). Germline CDR1 and CDR2: MNHNY and SVGAGI (reference sequence). This CDR3 has 15 amino acids. V gave up 2 bases and J gave up 9 bases, with 14 bases separating them. CDR3 residues: CASSYEGVTTSPLHF. CDR3 nucleotides: TGTGCCAGCAGTTACGAAGGGGTAACTACTTCACCCCTCCACTTT.

With regard to this clone: A junction boundary mismatches the germline segment, possibly from a read error. V gene TRBV6-6 combines with J gene TRBJ2-3; 8 bases line up with TRBD2. The V gene's germline CDR1 is MNHNY and CDR2 SVGAGI (reference sequence). The CDR3 runs to 15 residues. The CDR3 bases are TGTACCAGCAGTTACTTTAGCGGGGGCACAGATACGCAGTATTTT. This sequence encodes CTSSYFSGGTDTQYF.

V usage is TRBV13 and J usage is TRBJ2-5, with 10 bases fitting TRBD2. The CDR3 loop spans 16 amino acids. V was clipped by 2 bases and J by 3 bases; unmatched bases: 6. Germline assignment: CDR1 PRHDT and CDR2 FYEKMQ (reference sequence). The CDR3 nucleotides are TGTGCCAGCAGCTTATTTCTAGCGGGGGTAGAAGAGACCCAGTACTTC. Translated: CASSLFLAGVEETQYF.

This chain connects TRBV7-9 to TRBJ2-6, with TRBD1 matching 8 bases. Per germline, CDR1 SEHNR and CDR2 FQNEAQ (reference sequence). There are 19 residues in the CDR3. Trimming removed 2 bases from V and 1 base from J; junction bases left unmatched: 10. This CDR3 is CASSLRGQESLSGANVLTF. CDR3 in DNA: TGTGCCAGCAGCTTAAGGGGACAGGAGTCGCTATCTGGGGCCAACGTCCTGACTTTC.

The chain recombines TRBV9 with TRBJ1-5, with TRBD1 as a possible D gene (5 bases). The V end lost 0 bases, the J end lost 6 bases, and 13 bases lay between the germline ends. Per germline, CDR1 SGDLS and CDR2 YYNGEE. CDR3 length equals 15 residues. CDR3 sequence (DNA): TGTGCCAGCAGCGTAGCCGGGGGGTGGGGTCAGCCCCAGCATTTT. Protein sequence: CASSVAGGWGQPQHF.

This chain links TRBV6-1 with TRBJ1-1, with D possibly matching TRBD1 (5 bases). CDR1 is MNHNS and CDR2 is SASEGT in the germline V gene. V was cut by 7 bases and J by 4 bases, with 13 bases left in between. CDR3 length: 13 residues. The DNA for the CDR3 is TGTGCCAGCATAGGGGCAGGCGGCACTGAAGCTTTCTTT. Amino acid sequence: CASIGAGGTEAFF.

This chain connects TRBV6-1 to TRBJ1-6; D remains unclear. Per the germline V gene, CDR1 is MNHNS and CDR2 is SASEGT. The length of the CDR3 is 14 residues. The germline V and J ends were trimmed by 7 bases and 5 bases, with 12 bases remaining between them. The CDR3 loop reads CASKEGPNNSPLHF. CDR3 coding DNA: TGTGCCAGCAAAGAGGGCCCCAATAATTCACCCCTCCACTTT.

The rearrangement joins TRBV28 to TRBJ2-7; 10 bases agree with TRBD1. This CDR3 spans 16 amino acids. Germline CDR1 is MDHEN and CDR2 is SYDVKM. Trimming cost V 3 bases and J 5 bases; bases outside gene matches: 10. The CDR3 coding sequence is TGTGCCAGCAGTTTGGCCGGAGACAGGGGGCCCAACGAGCAGTACTTC. Its translation: CASSLAGDRGPNEQYF.

This chain uses TRBV5-1 with TRBJ1-1, with unresolved D. CDR3 length: 15 amino acids. Looked up from germline, CDR1 is SGHRS and CDR2 is YFSETQ. The V gene lost 0 bases and the J gene lost 0 bases, with 9 bases spanning the gap. DNA for the CDR3: TGCGCCAGCAGCTTGGGGACGGGGATGAACACTGAAGCTTTCTTT. This gives the protein CASSLGTGMNTEAFF.

The V and J genes are TRBV7-2 and TRBJ2-3; 8 positions match TRBD2. CDR3 length equals 16 residues. V lost 5 bases, J lost 8 bases, and 15 bases stayed unmatched. The germline gives CDR1 SGHTA, CDR2 FQGNSA. The CDR3 loop is CASSKRGGGTLLTQYF. The CDR3 DNA follows: TGTGCCAGCAGCAAACGGGGCGGGGGGACCCTCCTTACGCAGTATTTT.

Written as DNA, the CDR3 is TGTGCCAGCAGCTTGCGTAGCAATCAGCCCCAGCATTTT. Protein sequence: CASSLRSNQPQHF. The chain combines TRBV5-6 with TRBJ1-5; D call uncertain. Trimming shortened V by 1 base and J by 0 bases, and 2 bases separated the two germline ends. This CDR3 spans 13 amino acids. Per germline, CDR1 SGHDT and CDR2 YYEEEE.

The chain has TRBV7-2 and TRBJ1-4; 9 nucleotides match TRBD1. Germline CDR1 SGHTA, CDR2 FQGNSA. This CDR3 has 14 residues. With V trimmed by 6 bases and J by 5 bases, 4 bases remained unmatched. CDR3 DNA: TGTGCCAGCAGAACCGGGACAGGGAATGAAAAACTGTTTTTT. Residues: CASRTGTGNEKLFF.

This clone has a single count. The genes are TRBV27 and TRBJ2-4; tentative D call: TRBD1 (5 bases). The CDR3 extends over 14 amino acids. The germline V gene has CDR1 MNHEY and CDR2 SMNVEV (reference sequence). Trimming pared 6 bases from V and 6 bases from J, leaving 15 bases between. The CDR3 DNA reads TGTGCCAGCAGCCCACACCGGCAGGGAAACATTCAGTACTTC. Translating gives CASSPHRQGNIQYF.

Regarding this clone: Other DNA sequences from this sample encode an identical CDR3 as well. The genes are TRBV2 and TRBJ1-1; TRBD1 matches 8 bases. Germline CDR1 is SNHLY and CDR2 is FYNNEI. CDR3 length: 12 residues. V gave up 6 bases and J gave up 6 bases; unmatched junction bases: 3. In DNA form, the CDR3 reads TGTGCCAGCAGCGGACAGGGAGCTGAAGCTTTCTTT. This gives the protein CASSGQGAEAFF.

CDR3 loop: CASSTGAYSNQPQHF. The CDR3, as DNA: TGTGCCAGTAGTACAGGGGCTTATAGCAATCAGCCCCAGCATTTT. The V gene is TRBV19, the J gene TRBJ1-5; D is perhaps TRBD1 (6 bases). Between the trimmed V and J ends, which lost 4 bases and 0 bases, there was a span of 10 bases. The CDR3 is 15 amino acids. Per the germline V gene, CDR1 is LNHDA and CDR2 is SQIVND (reference sequence).

The V call is TRBV18, the J call TRBJ1-5, with 8 nucleotides matching TRBD1. The germline CDR1 and CDR2 sequences are KGHSH and LQKENI. J was trimmed by 5 bases and V by 5 bases; bases with no gene match: 8. This CDR3 is 15 amino acids long. CDR3 residues: CASSDGQGPYQPQHF. In DNA form, the CDR3 reads TGTGCCAGCTCAGATGGACAGGGACCCTATCAGCCCCAGCATTTT.

The rearrangement links TRBV30 to TRBJ2-5; 7 bases align to TRBD2. With V trimmed by 3 bases and J by 2 bases, 6 bases remained unmatched. The germline CDR1 and CDR2 sequences are GTSNPN and SVGIG (reference sequence). The CDR3 runs to 14 residues. The CDR3, as DNA: TGTGCCTGGAGAGAAGCGGGACCGCAAGAGACCCAGTACTTC. Encoded protein: CAWREAGPQETQYF. The entire variable domain, with the rest obtained from reference TRBV30 and TRBJ2-5, is as follows: SQTIHQWPATLVQPVGSPLSLECTVEGTSNPNLYWYRQAAGRGLQLLFYSVGIGQISSEVPQNLSASRPQDRQFILSSKKLLLSDSGFYLCAWREAGPQETQYFGPGTRLLVL.

The rearrangement uses TRBV18 and TRBJ2-1, with D possibly being TRBD1 (6 bases). Germline-derived CDR1 and CDR2 are KGHSH and LQKENI. The CDR3 runs to 16 residues. Trimming stripped 0 bases from V and 2 bases from J, with 11 bases between. CDR3 coding DNA: TGTGCCAGCTCACCACCGTCAGGGGCTGCCTACAATGAGCAGTTCTTC. Translation gives CASSPPSGAAYNEQFF.

This sequence joins TRBV4-1 and TRBJ2-1; 11 bases line up with TRBD1. The J segment lost 7 bases and the V segment lost 4 bases, leaving 12 bases of the junction unmatched. The CDR3 has 17 amino acids. CDR1 and CDR2 from the germline V gene are MGHRA and YSYEKL. The CDR3, as DNA: TGCGCCAGCAGCCGAGAATCCGGGACAGGGGGATGGAATGAGCAGTTCTTC. It translates to CASSRESGTGGWNEQFF.

The rearrangement uses TRBV19 and TRBJ1-5; tentatively, D is TRBD1 (5 bases). V lost 4 bases, J lost 7 bases, and 14 bases lay in between. Germline CDR1 is LNHDA and CDR2 is SQIVND (reference sequence). The CDR3 sequence is 14 residues long. The chain's CDR3 is CASSRGSGEQPQHF. The CDR3 DNA reads as TGTGCCAGTAGTAGGGGGAGCGGGGAACAGCCCCAGCATTTT.

CDR3 region: CASSLPDYTGELFF. The CDR3 bases are TGTGCCAGCAGCTTACCTGACTACACCGGGGAGCTGTTTTTT. The chain is built from TRBV7-3 and TRBJ2-2; no clear D. Germline V gene sequence: CDR1 SGHTA, CDR2 FQGTGA. This CDR3 contains 14 residues. V dropped 2 bases and J dropped 3 bases, with 7 bases sitting between them.

This rearrangement joins TRBV5-4 to TRBJ2-2; the D gene is possibly TRBD2 (6 bases). Germline CDR1 is SGHNT and CDR2 is YYREEE (reference sequence). The CDR3 has 16 residues. The V gene lost 0 bases and the J gene lost 8 bases, with 17 bases spanning the gap. CDR3 bases: TGTGCCAGCAGCTTGGTCGGGGGACCCCGCAGAGGGGAGCTGTTTTTT. Translated, it gives CASSLVGGPRRGELFF.

The J gene is TRBJ1-3, the V gene TRBV9, with TRBD1 as a possible D gene (6 bases). V shed 0 bases and J shed 4 bases, with 14 bases lying between them. CDR3 length: 16 residues. CDR1 and CDR2 from the germline V gene are SGDLS and YYNGEE. The CDR3 sequence is CASSVGAGVSGNTIYF. The CDR3 DNA follows: TGTGCCAGCAGCGTAGGCGCAGGGGTCTCGGGAAACACCATATATTTT. The full variable domain, rest sourced from reference TRBV9 and TRBJ1-3, is DSGVTQTPKHLITATGQRVTLRCSPRSGDLSVYWYQQSLDQGLQFLIQYYNGEERAKGNILERFSAQQFPDLHSELNLSSLELGDSALYFCASSVGAGVSGNTIYFGEGSWLTVV.

This chain joins TRBV2 and TRBJ2-3; D possibly corresponds to TRBD2 (6 bases). The length of the CDR3 is 16 residues. V gave up 3 bases and J gave up 6 bases, with 19 bases separating them. In germline, CDR1 is SNHLY, CDR2 FYNNEI. This chain's CDR3 is CASSEPPRLVRDTQYF. The CDR3 coding sequence is TGTGCCAGCAGTGAGCCGCCAAGACTAGTTAGGGATACGCAGTATTTT.